This T cell receptor beta chain came from a study of regulatory T cells in long-lasting Graves disease. Study-wide background: For a period under 3 months, newly diagnosed Graves' patients had taken antithyroid drugs.

Study findings and constraints: Whereas new patients shared 966 public clonotypes, persistent patients shared more, at under 3,500.

The CDR3 is made up of 13 amino acids. Germline CDR1 reads SGHDT; CDR2 reads YYEEEE. Deletions cut 1 base from V and 8 bases from J, with 9 bases between. Described time point: newly diagnosed GD, antithyroid drugs for less than 3 months. RNA from PBMCs was the source of the TCR library. Both iRepertoire HTBI primers and Arm-PCR of CDR3 regions were used to build the TCR beta libraries. Per the original methods: Across samples, 60 to 75 TRBV and some 14 TRBJ segments were found. TCRdb re-analysed the multiplex PCR reads in MiXCR, keeping a single row per CDR3 protein. TCRdb assigned the V and J calls; the authors' analysis was not used. The table shows some 250,000 distinct CDR3 sequences, with around 18% occurring only once. Many counts were recorded for this clonotype. What it binds is unknown.

The material sequenced was peripheral blood mononuclear cells (PBMCs), taken at new diagnosis, from a patient treated with antithyroid drugs. This sequence joins TRBV5-6 and TRBJ1-4; no firm D call. The sequence derives from a female donor with Graves disease. The CDR3 coding sequence is TGTGCCAGCAGCTTGCCACCGGGGGAAAAACTGTTTTTT. This gives the protein CASSLPPGEKLFF. The variable domain in full, with the rest retrieved from reference TRBV5-6 and TRBJ1-4, is DAGVTQSPTHLIKTRGQQVTLRCSPKSGHDTVSWYQQALGQGPQFIFQYYEEEERQRGNFPDRFSGHQFPNYSSELNVNALLLGDSALYLCASSLPPGEKLFFGSGTQLSVL.